These 15 T cell receptor beta chains were sequenced from one sample in a study of identical twins listed by TCRdb under 2016. The library relied on 5' RACE. The instrument given in TCRdb is Illumina HiSeq 2000. TCRdb reanalyzed the raw reads on its own, using fastp at Q25 for trimming and MiXCR for clone calling, and kept in-frame beta chains. Each CDR3 protein appears once, grouped with its most common genes and DNA. This sample holds approximately 700,000 distinct CDR3 sequences; roughly 18% were observed only once. In total, the top ten clones hold under 15% of the sample. The data were also submitted as part of a second study, on T cells expressing NK-cell markers.

The material sequenced was PBMCs. Receptors were obtained from a woman between 18 and 30 years old in good health.

This clonotype has more than one count but fewer than ten. This chain uses TRBV7-2 with TRBJ2-1; 9 bases map to TRBD2. The CDR3 totals 15 residues. The germline V gene has CDR1 SGHTA and CDR2 FQGNSA. V gave up 3 bases and J gave up 8 bases; unmatched junction bases: 8. The CDR3: CASSLMSSGSHEQFF. In DNA, the CDR3 is TGTGCCAGCAGCTTGATGAGTAGCGGGAGCCATGAGCAGTTCTTC.

This clonotype was counted a few times. V and J are TRBV27 and TRBJ1-6; the D is unclear. V was trimmed by 6 bases and J by 7 bases, leaving 7 bases between them. Germline-derived CDR1 and CDR2 are MNHEY and SMNVEV (reference sequence). This CDR3 is built from 12 residues. The CDR3 DNA follows: TGTGCCAGCAGCCAAGTCAATTCACCCCTCCACTTT. This gives the protein CASSQVNSPLHF.

A few counts support this clonotype. The CDR3 loop reads CASSQEGRDGYTF. The CDR3 DNA is TGTGCCAGCAGCCAAGAGGGCAGGGATGGCTACACCTTC. The V call is TRBV3-1, the J call TRBJ1-2; a possible D gene is TRBD1 (5 bases). The CDR3 is 13 residues long. The germline CDR1 and CDR2 sequences are LGHDT and YNNKEL (reference sequence). The V end lost 0 bases, the J end lost 6 bases, and 8 bases lay between the germline ends.

This rearrangement joins TRBV6-2 or TRBV6-3 to TRBJ2-5, with TRBD2 matching over 7 bases. V lost 2 bases, J lost 5 bases, and 11 bases stayed unmatched. Germline-derived CDR1 and CDR2 are MNHEY and SVGEGT. The CDR3 contains 16 residues. The CDR3 sequence: CASSYDVTGGRETQYF. DNA for the CDR3: TGTGCCAGCAGTTACGATGTGACGGGAGGACGGGAGACCCAGTACTTC.

This clonotype has only one observation. The gene calls are TRBV5-1 and TRBJ2-2, with a possible D match to TRBD1 (6 bases). Between the trimmed V and J ends, which lost 2 bases and 4 bases, there was a span of 12 bases. CDR1 and CDR2 from the germline V gene are SGHRS and YFSETQ. The CDR3 is made up of 15 amino acids. Written as DNA, the CDR3 is TGCGCCAGCAGCTTCCAGGGGTCGGGCACCGGGGAGCTGTTTTTT. It codes for CASSFQGSGTGELFF. Supplemented by reference TRBV5-1 and TRBJ2-2, the full variable domain reads KAGVTQTPRYLIKTRGQQVTLSCSPISGHRSVSWYQQTPGQGLQFLFEYFSETQRNKGNFPGRFSGRQFSNSRSEMNVSTLELGDSALYLCASSFQGSGTGELFFGEGSRLTVL.

The chain links TRBV6-6 to TRBJ2-3; D not certain. The CDR3 contains 13 residues. The V gene lost 6 bases and the J gene lost 3 bases, with 10 bases spanning the gap. Germline V gene lookup returns CDR1 MNHNY and CDR2 SVGAGI (reference sequence). The CDR3 reads CASSLDTTDTQYF. Here the CDR3 DNA reads TGTGCCAGCAGCCTCGACACTACAGATACGCAGTATTTT.

This chain connects TRBV20-1 to TRBJ2-1, with D unclear. The germline gives CDR1 DFQATT, CDR2 SNEGSKA (reference sequence). Trimming pared 6 bases from V and 1 base from J, leaving 22 bases between. CDR3 length equals 17 residues. The DNA of the CDR3 is TGCAGTGCGACCGCAAGGATCGAGATTAAATCCTACAATGAGCAGTTCTTC. The encoded protein is CSATARIEIKSYNEQFF.

In this sample, this clonotype turned up a few times. The chain links TRBV6-5 to TRBJ2-1, with TRBD1 matching 9 bases. Trimming took 4 bases from V and 3 from J; bases not matched to a gene: 4. Germline lookup yields CDR1 MNHEY and CDR2 SVGAGI. This CDR3 spans 15 amino acids. In nucleotides, the CDR3 is TGTGCCAGCAGTTTACAGGGGGCGGTCTACAATGAGCAGTTCTTC. Its translation is CASSLQGAVYNEQFF.

The chain joins TRBV29-1 to TRBJ2-7; D possibly uses TRBD1 or TRBD2 (6 bases each). V was trimmed by 6 bases and J by 5 bases, leaving 20 bases between them. The CDR3 is 14 residues long. Per germline, CDR1 SQVTM and CDR2 ANQGSEA. The CDR3 is CSVSGPQGRNEQYF. For the CDR3, the DNA is TGCAGCGTCTCAGGACCCCAGGGGAGGAACGAGCAGTACTTC.

The chain has TRBV29-1 and TRBJ2-2; perhaps TRBD2 as D (6 bases). CDR3 size: 14 residues. With 4 bases removed from V and 6 bases from J, the gap between germline ends came to 15 bases. The germline V gene has CDR1 SQVTM and CDR2 ANQGSEA. CDR3 bases: TGCAGCGTTGTTGGAGCCGGGGGTCCCGGGGAGCTGTTTTTT. This encodes CSVVGAGGPGELFF.

The chain employs TRBV5-1 and TRBJ1-1; TRBD1 matches 9 bases. With 0 bases clipped from V and 5 bases from J, the junction kept 8 bases outside the gene matches. The CDR3 contains 16 residues. Germline V gives CDR1 SGHRS, CDR2 YFSETQ. CDR3 DNA sequence: TGCGCCAGCAGCTTGGAGGACAGGGGTATAAGGACTGAAGCTTTCTTT. Its protein product is CASSLEDRGIRTEAFF. The complete variable domain, with remaining parts taken from reference TRBV5-1 and TRBJ1-1, reads KAGVTQTPRYLIKTRGQQVTLSCSPISGHRSVSWYQQTPGQGLQFLFEYFSETQRNKGNFPGRFSGRQFSNSRSEMNVSTLELGDSALYLCASSLEDRGIRTEAFFGQGTRLTVV.

The chain is built from TRBV9 and TRBJ1-3; a possible D gene is TRBD1 (6 bases). The germline CDR1 and CDR2 sequences are SGDLS and YYNGEE. Trimming cost V 1 base and J 2 bases, with 13 bases left between them. The CDR3 sequence is 16 residues long. CDR3 loop: CASSVTGGAPGNTIYF. The CDR3 nucleotides read TGTGCCAGCAGCGTAACCGGGGGGGCCCCTGGAAACACCATATATTTT.

The J gene is TRBJ2-5, the V gene TRBV12-3 or TRBV12-4, with no clear D. V dropped 6 bases and J dropped 5 bases, with 13 bases sitting between them. The CDR3 is 13 amino acids. CDR3 protein: CASSSPSVETQYF. The CDR3 region has the DNA TGTGCCAGCAGCTCCCCCTCTGTGGAGACCCAGTACTTC.

This clonotype was detected only a few times. This chain uses TRBV5-6 with TRBJ2-5; D unclear. The germline CDR1 and CDR2 sequences are SGHDT and YYEEEE. This CDR3 has 14 amino acids. The V gene lost 1 base and the J gene lost 2 bases, with 9 bases spanning the gap. The CDR3 protein is CASSLKNSQETQYF. The CDR3 bases are TGTGCCAGCAGCTTGAAGAACTCACAAGAGACCCAGTACTTC.

The rearrangement links TRBV4-1 to TRBJ2-2, with D possibly called TRBD1 or TRBD2 (5 bases each). Germline CDR1 MGHRA, CDR2 YSYEKL. There are 17 residues in the CDR3. V was trimmed by 6 bases and J by 5 bases, leaving 22 bases between them. CDR3 DNA sequence: TGCGCCAGCAGGGGACGAACGGACGTCGTAGAGACCGGGGAGCTGTTTTTT. It is translated as CASRGRTDVVETGELFF.